This passage covers 26 T cell receptor beta chains from one sample sequenced in a study of Ad26.COV2.S vaccination and SARS-CoV-2 variants. As for treatment: roughly 18 received Ad26.COV2.S at low or high dose, single or two shots; about 5 received placebo; per-sample allocation not given. Sampling was performed 63 days after the first vaccine or placebo injection. TCRdb keeps only in-frame clones here, not all; method: immunoSEQ multiplex PCR. The profile covers some 460,000 clones, with roughly nine tenths appearing a single time and around 1.6% taken by the ten largest. This sample comprised peripheral blood, obtained in a trial of Ad26.COV2.S vaccine versus placebo. The receptors come from a person aged 18-65 years who received the Ad26.COV2.S COVID-19 vaccine or a placebo.

V gene TRBV7-2 combines with J gene TRBJ1-2, with 8 positions matching TRBD1. The CDR3 is 16 residues long. The germline V gene has CDR1 SGHTA and CDR2 FQGNSA. V lost 5 bases, J lost 8 bases, and 16 bases stayed unmatched. CDR3 bases: TGTGCCAGCAGCACACGACAGGGGAACCTATTTCTGGGCTACACCTTC. Translation gives CASSTRQGNLFLGYTF.

The chain recombines TRBV12-3 or TRBV12-4 with TRBJ1-2; D gene unclear. The CDR3 contains 13 residues. V gave up 6 bases and J gave up 4 bases, with 12 bases separating them. CDR3 nucleotide sequence: TGTGCCAGCAGCCCGGAGGGAGTCTATGGCTACACCTTC. Translation gives CASSPEGVYGYTF.

The genes are TRBV28 and TRBJ2-7, with D tentatively TRBD1 (5 bases). Per the germline V gene, CDR1 is MDHEN and CDR2 is SYDVKM. The CDR3 covers 13 residues. Trimming left V 10 bases short and J 0 bases short, with 13 bases between. CDR3 in amino acids: CAIRVSRSYEQYF. CDR3 sequence (DNA): TGTGCCATCAGGGTTTCCCGCTCCTACGAGCAGTACTTC.

This rearrangement joins TRBV3-1 (or the pseudogene TRBV3-2) to TRBJ2-5; the D gene is possibly TRBD2 (6 bases). Germline CDR1 reads LGHDT; CDR2 reads YNNKEL (reference sequence). The V end was cut by 1 base, the J end by 5 bases, with 14 bases between. This CDR3 has 15 residues. The CDR3 sequence is CASSQGVGSRETQYF. As DNA, the CDR3 is TGTGCCAGCAGCCAAGGGGTCGGGAGCAGGGAGACCCAGTACTTC.

This clone was seen a single time. The chain employs TRBV28 and TRBJ1-3; no clear D. The CDR3 consists of 19 residues. Germline CDR1 is MDHEN and CDR2 is SYDVKM. V shed 3 bases and J shed 0 bases, with 21 bases lying between them. CDR3: CASSFHVRRRIHSGNTIYF. In DNA, the CDR3 is TGTGCCAGCAGTTTTCACGTGCGGCGGAGGATTCACTCTGGAAACACCATATATTTT.

The rearrangement uses TRBV2 and TRBJ2-3; D is ambiguous. The CDR3 is 13 amino acids. Germline CDR1 and CDR2: SNHLY and FYNNEI. V was cut by 7 bases and J by 2 bases, with 10 bases left in between. The CDR3 protein is CASTSLDTDTQYF. The CDR3 nucleotides are TGTGCCAGCACCTCCCTGGACACAGATACGCAGTATTTT.

V gene TRBV28 combines with J gene TRBJ1-2, with a weak D call TRBD1 (5 bases). In germline, CDR1 is MDHEN, CDR2 SYDVKM. The CDR3 contains 15 residues. V was cut by 6 bases and J by 3 bases, with 17 bases left in between. The CDR3 spells CASSPAQGSYYGYTF. DNA of the CDR3: TGTGCCAGCAGCCCGGCGCAGGGTTCCTACTATGGCTACACCTTC.

The J gene is TRBJ2-7, the V gene TRBV6-6; D ambiguous. Germline CDR1 and CDR2: MNHNY and SVGAGI (reference sequence). The CDR3 runs 15 residues. Trimming stripped 6 bases from V and 0 bases from J, with 15 bases between. CDR3 amino acids: CASSPGRSSSYEQYF. The CDR3 DNA follows: TGTGCCAGCAGCCCGGGCAGATCCAGCTCCTACGAGCAGTACTTC.

This chain uses TRBV29-1 with TRBJ1-2; D is undetermined. CDR1 SQVTM and CDR2 ANQGSEA come from the germline V gene. The CDR3 covers 13 residues. The V end lost 0 bases, the J end lost 6 bases, and 11 bases lay between the germline ends. The CDR3 DNA follows: TGCAGCGTTGAAGAATGGGGTGGGAATGGCTACACCTTC. The encoded protein is CSVEEWGGNGYTF.

The chain employs TRBV12-5 and TRBJ2-3, with 7 bases identical to TRBD1. From germline, CDR1 is LGHNT and CDR2 FRNRAP. V trimming: 6 bases; J trimming: 2 bases; junction bases outside the gene matches: 8. The CDR3 is 15 amino acids. The CDR3 loop is CASGPGQAYTDTQYF. CDR3 DNA: TGTGCTAGTGGCCCCGGACAGGCCTACACAGATACGCAGTATTTT. The full variable domain, with the rest looked up from reference TRBV12-5 and TRBJ2-3, is DARVTQTPRHKVTEMGQEVTMRCQPILGHNTVFWYRQTMMQGLELLAYFRNRAPLDDSGMPKDRFSAEMPDATLATLKIQPSEPRDSAVYFCASGPGQAYTDTQYFGPGTRLTVL.

V usage is TRBV7-2 and J usage is TRBJ2-7, with TRBD1 matching over 7 bases. CDR3 length equals 16 residues. After removal of 5 bases from V and 3 bases from J, the junction contained 13 bases not matched to a gene. CDR1 is SGHTA, CDR2 FQGNSA, per germline. The CDR3 loop is CASSQTRWGQLYEQYF. The CDR3 DNA reads as TGTGCCAGCAGCCAGACGCGATGGGGACAGCTCTACGAGCAGTACTTC.

The gene calls are TRBV19 and TRBJ1-1; 10 positions agree with TRBD1. This CDR3 spans 15 amino acids. Germline CDR1 is LNHDA and CDR2 is SQIVND (reference sequence). V dropped 4 bases and J dropped 4; count of bases not matched to a gene: 6. CDR3 amino acids: CASSTGTGVRTEAFF. In DNA form, the CDR3 reads TGTGCCAGTAGTACGGGGACAGGGGTACGCACTGAAGCTTTCTTT.

The CDR3 loop is CASSLGGTLSTDTQYF. CDR3 coding DNA: TGTGCCAGCAGCTTAGGAGGCACCCTTAGCACAGATACGCAGTATTTT. The chain employs TRBV7-2 and TRBJ2-3; no reliable D call. Germline V gives CDR1 SGHTA, CDR2 FQGNSA. Deletions cut 1 base from V and 0 bases from J, with 11 bases between. This CDR3 has 16 residues.

V and J are TRBV9 and TRBJ2-7, with TRBD1 matching over 11 bases. Germline trimming cut 3 bases from V and 3 bases from J; bases unmatched to any gene: 5. CDR1 and CDR2 (germline): SGDLS, YYNGEE. The CDR3 is 15 amino acids. The CDR3, as DNA: TGTGCCAGCAGCGCTACCGGGACAGGGGGCTACGAGCAGTACTTC. It codes for CASSATGTGGYEQYF.

The J gene is TRBJ1-2, the V gene TRBV4-1; D is uncertain. The germline V and J ends were trimmed by 2 bases and 2 bases, with 21 bases remaining between them. The CDR3 spans 18 residues. Germline V lookup: CDR1 MGHRA, CDR2 YSYEKL. The CDR3 coding sequence is TGCGCCAGCAGCCAACTGACTCGGCAAGGGCCCTTAAACTATGGCTACACCTTC. Translated, it gives CASSQLTRQGPLNYGYTF.

This sequence joins TRBV6-2 or TRBV6-3 and TRBJ1-5; D is uncertain. CDR3 length: 13 amino acids. The ends were cut back, 2 bases at V and 4 bases at J, with 6 bases in the middle. Germline CDR1 and CDR2: MNHEY and SVGEGT. CDR3 region: CASSYDGNQPQHF. The CDR3 bases are TGTGCCAGCAGTTACGACGGAAATCAGCCCCAGCATTTT.

The table lists this clone with a few counts. The chain combines TRBV7-3 with TRBJ2-7; D is possibly TRBD1 (5 bases). The CDR3 spans 14 residues. Per the germline V gene, CDR1 is SGHTA and CDR2 is FQGTGA. V dropped 5 bases and J dropped 4 bases, with 15 bases sitting between them. Here the CDR3 reads CASSKGPGKYEQYF. Written as DNA, the CDR3 is TGTGCCAGCAGCAAAGGTCCAGGGAAATACGAGCAGTACTTC. Full variable domain (remainder filled in from reference TRBV7-3 and TRBJ2-7): GAGVSQTPSNKVTEKGKYVELRCDPISGHTALYWYRQSLGQGPEFLIYFQGTGAADDSGLPNDRFFAVRPEGSVSTLKIQRTERGDSAVYLCASSKGPGKYEQYFGPGTRLTVT.

The chain joins TRBV18 to TRBJ2-5; D remains ambiguous. The CDR3 consists of 13 residues. Trimming cost V 4 bases and J 4 bases, with 10 bases left between them. Germline CDR1 and CDR2: KGHSH and LQKENI. CDR3 in DNA: TGTGCCAGCTCACGGGGTTCGGGAGAGACCCAGTACTTC. It translates to CASSRGSGETQYF.

The chain is built from TRBV27 and TRBJ2-1; a possible D gene is TRBD2 (6 bases). Looked up from germline, CDR1 is MNHEY and CDR2 is SMNVEV (reference sequence). V was clipped by 7 bases and J by 5 bases, with 21 bases between them. This CDR3 contains 16 residues. The DNA of the CDR3 is TGTGCCAGCACTAAACGGGGGTCCGCGACGAACAATGAGCAGTTCTTC. This translates into CASTKRGSATNNEQFF.

The J gene is TRBJ2-1, the V gene TRBV19, with no clear D. This CDR3 has 16 residues. Per the germline V gene, CDR1 is LNHDA and CDR2 is SQIVND (reference sequence). V was trimmed by 1 base and J by 3 bases, leaving 13 bases between them. CDR3 region: CASSIGSAVIYNEQFF. In DNA, the CDR3 is TGTGCCAGTAGTATAGGGTCGGCAGTCATCTACAATGAGCAGTTCTTC.

In its sample, this clone was seen a few times. The chain carries TRBV5-1 and TRBJ2-5; TRBD2 matches 7 bases. The CDR3 sequence is 17 residues long. Germline trimming cut 0 bases from V and 5 bases from J; bases unmatched to any gene: 13. Germline V gene data show CDR1 as SGHRS and CDR2 as YFSETQ. In nucleotides, the CDR3 is TGCGCCAGCAGCTTGGCCATCTCTGCGGGAGCCGGGGAGACCCAGTACTTC. It encodes CASSLAISAGAGETQYF.

The chain recombines TRBV27 with TRBJ2-7; D might be TRBD1 (5 bases). With 3 bases removed from V and 2 bases from J, the gap between germline ends came to 11 bases. The germline CDR1 and CDR2 sequences are MNHEY and SMNVEV (reference sequence). The CDR3 has 14 amino acids. The CDR3 region is CASSFRQRTYEQYF. CDR3 in DNA: TGTGCCAGCAGTTTCCGACAGAGAACCTACGAGCAGTACTTC.

The V call is TRBV5-1, the J call TRBJ2-3; D is perhaps TRBD1 (5 bases). With 4 bases removed from V and 9 bases from J, the gap between germline ends came to 12 bases. The CDR3 consists of 12 residues. Per the germline V gene, CDR1 is SGHRS and CDR2 is YFSETQ. For the CDR3, the DNA is TGCGCCAGCAGCGCGACAGCCAAAACGCAGTATTTT. Residues: CASSATAKTQYF.

The chain has TRBV4-1 and TRBJ2-7; D is possibly TRBD2 (5 bases). V lost 1 base to trimming and J lost 3 bases, with 16 bases between them. The CDR3 is made up of 16 amino acids. Per the germline V gene, CDR1 is MGHRA and CDR2 is YSYEKL. CDR3 nucleotide sequence: TGCGCCAGCAGCCAAGCCTCCACAAGGAGGCACTACGAGCAGTACTTC. Amino acids: CASSQASTRRHYEQYF.

The chain uses TRBV28 and TRBJ2-2; tentative D call: TRBD1 (6 bases). V lost 8 bases, J lost 1 base, and 11 bases lay in between. CDR1 and CDR2 (germline): MDHEN, SYDVKM. This CDR3 region has 14 residues. CDR3 amino acids: CASGTGQNTGELFF. CDR3 sequence (DNA): TGTGCCAGCGGAACGGGACAGAACACCGGGGAGCTGTTTTTT.

This clone was observed a few times. V and J are TRBV6-4 and TRBJ2-1; TRBD2 agrees at 10 bases. CDR1 is MRHNA, CDR2 SNTAGT, per germline. This CDR3 has 16 amino acids. V was clipped by 0 bases and J by 9 bases; unmatched bases: 8. CDR3 DNA: TGTGCCAGCAGTGACTCCGTTCTAGCGGGAGTCGCTGAGCAGTTCTTC. Its protein is CASSDSVLAGVAEQFF.